The 12 T cell receptor beta chains listed next were all sequenced from one sample in a study of CXCR3-negative and CXCR3-positive naive CD8 T cells. No antigen has been identified for these receptors. In preparing the TRB cDNA libraries, 5' RACE with UMI labels was used. TCRdb reanalyzed the 5' RACE reads and collapses them to one entry per CDR3 protein, without DNA. This sample lists approximately 88,000 distinct CDR3 sequences; its ten largest clones have approximately 0.54%. Points from the study as a whole: Greater hydrophobicity was found in TRB CDR3s of CXCR3-positive naive cells than of CXCR3-negative naive cells.

Sequenced: naive CXCR3+ CD8+ T cells from blood. Subset specified: CD45RO-CCR7+CD27+CD95- naive CD8+ T cells expressing CXCR3 (TNR3+). The receptors derive from a human donor in good health. Some clones in this sample may be carry-over from other donors' samples.

The gene calls are TRBV7-9 and TRBJ2-1; TCRdb proposes TRBD2, but this gene call is untestable without DNA. There are 18 residues in the CDR3. In germline, CDR1 is SEHNR, CDR2 FQNEAQ (reference sequence). The chain's CDR3 is CASSPYPRGGLADNEQFF. Full variable domain (outside the CDR3, taken from reference TRBV7-9 and TRBJ2-1): DTGVSQNPRHKITKRGQNVTFRCDPISEHNRLYWYRQTLGQGPEFLTYFQNEAQLEKSRLLSDRFSAERPKGSFSTLEIQRTEQGDSAMYLCASSPYPRGGLADNEQFFGPGTRLTVL.

This chain connects TRBV29-1 to TRBJ2-2; TCRdb's D gene call, TRBD2, goes unchecked for lack of DNA. Germline V gives CDR1 SQVTM, CDR2 ANQGSEA. CDR3 size: 16 residues. The CDR3 sequence: CSVDLGLAGVSGELFF.

The V call is TRBV7-6, the J call TRBJ2-3; TCRdb's assignment of TRBD2 cannot be checked, as there is no DNA. The CDR3 length is 13 residues. The germline V gene encodes CDR1 SGHVS and CDR2 FNYEAQ. CDR3 protein: CASSSLSTDTQYF.

The V gene is TRBV7-6, the J gene TRBJ2-1; lacking DNA, the TRBD1 call made by TCRdb goes unchecked. Germline values: CDR1 SGHVS, CDR2 FNYEAQ. The CDR3 has 14 amino acids. The CDR3 protein is CASSLGQESGEQFF.

The chain has TRBV28 and TRBJ2-3; TCRdb designates TRBD2, a call that cannot be tested without DNA. The CDR3 is 15 residues long. From germline, CDR1 is MDHEN and CDR2 SYDVKM. CDR3 sequence reads: CASSILATSTDTQYF. Complete variable domain (other parts from reference TRBV28 and TRBJ2-3): DVKVTQSSRYLVKRTGEKVFLECVQDMDHENMFWYRQDPGLGLRLIYFSYDVKMKEKGDIPEGYSVSREKKERFSLILESASTNQTSMYLCASSILATSTDTQYFGPGTRLTVL.

This chain connects TRBV15 to TRBJ1-5; lacking DNA, the TRBD1 call made by TCRdb goes unchecked. In germline, CDR1 is LNHNV, CDR2 YYDKDF (reference sequence). The CDR3 totals 16 residues. The CDR3 is CATSRGGRYSGQPQHF.

The rearrangement uses TRBV14 and TRBJ2-5. The CDR3 is 14 residues long. The V gene's germline CDR1 is SGHDN and CDR2 FVKESK. CDR3 in amino acids: CASSPRHGQETQYF.

V gene TRBV28 combines with J gene TRBJ1-6; TCRdb's D call, TRBD1, is unchecked because there is no DNA. There are 17 residues in the CDR3. Germline CDR1 MDHEN, CDR2 SYDVKM. CDR3 protein: CASRTLTGSSYNSPLHF.

This chain links TRBV6-2 or TRBV6-3 with TRBJ2-4; as DNA is missing, the TRBD2 call by TCRdb cannot be tested. The CDR3 is 19 residues long. The germline gives CDR1 MNHEY, CDR2 SVGEGT. CDR3 in amino acids: CASSVARTSGSGAKNIQYF.

The CDR3 is CASSIPPYEQYF. This chain connects TRBV28 to TRBJ2-7. The CDR3 runs 12 residues. CDR1 and CDR2 (germline): MDHEN, SYDVKM.

The chain is built from TRBV7-6 and TRBJ2-5. The length of the CDR3 is 13 residues. Germline CDR1 SGHVS, CDR2 FNYEAQ. The CDR3 sequence is CASSLVPQETQYF.

The V gene is TRBV4-1, the J gene TRBJ1-1. Germline V gives CDR1 MGHRA, CDR2 YSYEKL. This CDR3 contains 14 residues. The CDR3 loop is CASSRSGGPTEAFF.